This T cell receptor (beta chain) emerged from a study of T cell changes during pregnancy in multiple sclerosis. Sequencing was performed with immunoSEQ multiplex PCR; in TCRdb, only in-frame clones are kept and a portion is missing. Here the sample spans about 40,000 clones, approximately 90% being singletons. This sequence was found in a female donor with multiple sclerosis, enrolled in a pregnancy study. The sample here was CD4+ T cells from peripheral blood mononuclear cells, taken in the first trimester of pregnancy.

The CDR3 is CASGFGLAGYEQYF. Here the CDR3 DNA reads TGTGCTAGTGGTTTTGGCCTAGCGGGTTACGAGCAGTACTTC. This chain links TRBV12-5 with TRBJ2-7; 8 bases match TRBD2. The CDR3 consists of 14 residues. J lost 4 bases, V lost 3 bases, and 5 bases had no gene match. CDR1 and CDR2 (germline): LGHNT, FRNRAP.